These T cell receptor beta chains were read from a single sample in a study of CD8 T cells in ankylosing spondylitis. Using its own MiXCR run on the 5' RACE reads, TCRdb lists one record per CDR3 protein. The sample carries 200,000 to 250,000 distinct CDR3 sequences, around 20% recorded once. What was sequenced was blood, either unsorted or a sorted T cell fraction (not recorded which). The receptors come from a male donor with ankylosing spondylitis. Each CDR3 is given with its conserved first and last residue. A D gene is named only where the DNA matches it firmly. For some rows the clone size is stated as once, few or many, or as a class when expanded; others skip it.

J	size	V	D	length	DNA	CDR3
TRBJ1-6	.	TRBV12-3/TRBV12-4	.	14	TGTGCCAGCAGTTGGAGCTCCTATAATTCACCCCTCCACTTT	CASSWSSYNSPLHF
TRBJ2-3	few	TRBV15	.	17	TGTGCCACCAGCAGCGACTTTCGGGGGTTCGGCACAGATACGCAGTATTTT	CATSSDFRGFGTDTQYF
TRBJ2-1	.	TRBV7-9	.	17	TGTGCCAGCAGCCTCAGTTGGGGTCGGGGAGATTACAATGAGCAGTTCTTC	CASSLSWGRGDYNEQFF
TRBJ2-5	many	TRBV6-5	.	12	TGTGCCAGCAGTTACTCAGGCGAGACCCAGTACTTC	CASSYSGETQYF
TRBJ1-2	many	TRBV12-3/TRBV12-4	TRBD1	15	TGTGCCAGCACCTCCGCTCCGACAGGGAACTATGGCTACACCTTC	CASTSAPTGNYGYTF
TRBJ2-3	.	TRBV7-9	.	16	TGTGCCAGCAGCTTAGGTGGGACCTCTAGCACAGATACGCAGTATTTT	CASSLGGTSSTDTQYF
TRBJ2-1	few	TRBV27	TRBD2	14	TGTGCCAGCATTACACTAGCGTCGTACAATGAGCAGTTCTTC	CASITLASYNEQFF
TRBJ1-1	.	TRBV19	.	14	TGTGCCAGTAGTATAGCCCTCCAGGACACTGAAGCTTTCTTT	CASSIALQDTEAFF
TRBJ2-2	.	TRBV25-1	.	16	TGTGCCAGCAGTGAATGGGGGGGGGGCAACACCGGGGAGCTGTTTTTT	CASSEWGGGNTGELFF
TRBJ2-2	.	TRBV11-2	.	12	TGTGCCAGCAGCTTATGGGTCGGGGAGCTGTTTTTT	CASSLWVGELFF
TRBJ1-2	.	TRBV4-3	TRBD1	16	TGCGCCAGCAGCCAAGATATGGGACAGGATAACTATGGCTACACCTTC	CASSQDMGQDNYGYTF
TRBJ2-1	.	TRBV11-2	.	15	TGTGCCAGCAGTTCCGGGGCCATTTCCTACAATGAGCAGTTCTTC	CASSSGAISYNEQFF
TRBJ1-5	.	TRBV28	TRBD1	15	TGTGCCAGCACTAACAGGGGGGATAGCAATCAGCCCCAGCATTTT	CASTNRGDSNQPQHF
TRBJ2-1	few	TRBV4-3	.	13	TGCGCCAGCAGCCAGGACTATCCTAATGAGCAGTTCTTC	CASSQDYPNEQFF
TRBJ1-1	few	TRBV6-1	.	15	TGTGCCAGCAGGGAACTGGGGCAACCGAACACTGAAGCTTTCTTT	CASRELGQPNTEAFF
TRBJ2-1	.	TRBV30	.	16	TGTGCCTGGAGTGTACTTCGAACGGGAGCGAGGAATGAGCAGTTCTTC	CAWSVLRTGARNEQFF
TRBJ2-1	few	TRBV29-1	TRBD2	16	TGCAGCGTTGAGCGGGGACTAGCAGCCTCCTACAATGAGCAGTTCTTC	CSVERGLAASYNEQFF
TRBJ2-2	few	TRBV6-8	.	16	TGTGCCAGCAGTTACAAGGGAGGTCTGACCGCCGGGGAGCTGTTTTTT	CASSYKGGLTAGELFF
TRBJ2-2	.	TRBV6-1	TRBD2	16	TGTGCCAGGAGCCGGAGTAGCGGGGGAGGCACCGGGGAGCTGTTTTTT	CARSRSSGGGTGELFF
TRBJ1-2	.	TRBV7-6	.	13	TGTGCCAGCAGTTCGGGATATAAAAATGGCTACACCTTC	CASSSGYKNGYTF
TRBJ2-1	.	TRBV6-5	.	16	TGTGCCAGCAGTTACTCGATCGGGGGGCCTGACAATGAGCAGTTCTTC	CASSYSIGGPDNEQFF
TRBJ2-6	few	TRBV3-1	.	17	TGTGCCAGCAGCCAAAGCGTCAGTGACTCTGGGGCCAACGTCCTGACTTTC	CASSQSVSDSGANVLTF
TRBJ2-3	many	TRBV12-3/TRBV12-4	.	13	TGTGCCAGCAGTTTCGGGGTACTCAATACGCAGTATTTT	CASSFGVLNTQYF
TRBJ1-4	.	TRBV5-1	.	12	TGCGCCAGCAGCTTCCTAGGTGAAAAACTGTTTTTT	CASSFLGEKLFF
TRBJ2-5	.	TRBV28	.	15	TGTGCCAGCAGGGTAGGCTTCTCATCTCAAGAGACCCAGTACTTC	CASRVGFSSQETQYF
TRBJ1-2	few	TRBV15	TRBD1	15	TGTGCCACCAGCAGAGATCTTGGGACAGGCGGTGGCTACACCTTC	CATSRDLGTGGGYTF
TRBJ2-7	many	TRBV28	TRBD2	13	TGTGCCAGCACTAGAGCGGGAGGCTACGAGCAGTACTTC	CASTRAGGYEQYF
TRBJ1-4	.	TRBV2	TRBD1	16	TGTGCCAGCAGGGACAGGACAGGGGCAACTAATGAAAAACTGTTTTTT	CASRDRTGATNEKLFF
TRBJ2-1	.	TRBV20-1	.	15	TGCAGTGCTAGAGATTTCCATCTTGGATACAATGAGCAGTTCTTC	CSARDFHLGYNEQFF
TRBJ2-2	.	TRBV7-9	.	15	TGTGCCAGCAGCTTAGTAGGAGCGAACACCGGGGAGCTGTTTTTT	CASSLVGANTGELFF
TRBJ2-7	few	TRBV11-1	.	16	TGTGCCAGCAGCTTAACCCACGGACAGATACCCTACGAGCAGTACTTC	CASSLTHGQIPYEQYF
TRBJ2-7	.	TRBV30	.	11	TGTGCCTGGAGTGAGGGCTACGAGCAGTACTTC	CAWSEGYEQYF
TRBJ2-5	.	TRBV12-3/TRBV12-4	.	13	TGTGCCAGCAGTTCAGGCAGCCAAGAGACCCAGTACTTC	CASSSGSQETQYF
TRBJ2-2	.	TRBV20-1	.	16	TGCAGTGCTAGAGACCAGAGCGCGGCGGGCACCGGGGAGCTGTTTTTT	CSARDQSAAGTGELFF
TRBJ2-1	few	TRBV7-8	.	15	TGTGCCAGCAGCTTATGGGGACACATTTACAATGAGCAGTTCTTC	CASSLWGHIYNEQFF
TRBJ2-7	few	TRBV28	TRBD2	16	TGTGCCAGCAGTTCACAGACTAGCGGGAGCCCCTACGAGCAGTACTTC	CASSSQTSGSPYEQYF
TRBJ2-7	.	TRBV9	TRBD1	17	TGTGCCAGCAGCGCCAACCCAGAGACAGGGGGCTACTACGAGCAGTACTTC	CASSANPETGGYYEQYF
TRBJ2-5	.	TRBV11-3	.	12	TGTGCCAGCAGCGACCCCGTTGAGACCCAGTACTTC	CASSDPVETQYF
TRBJ2-7	.	TRBV4-2	TRBD2	16	TGTGCCAGCAGCCAAGATTTGGGGACTAGTCTCCGCGAGCAGTACTTC	CASSQDLGTSLREQYF
TRBJ2-7	.	TRBV6-1	.	15	TGTGCCAGCAGTGAGGAGGGCCTAACCGCCTACGAGCAGTACTTC	CASSEEGLTAYEQYF
TRBJ1-1	few	TRBV5-1	TRBD1	13	TGCGCCAGCGGATTGACAGGGAGCACTGAAGCTTTCTTT	CASGLTGSTEAFF
TRBJ1-1	many	TRBV12-3/TRBV12-4	TRBD1	13	TGTGCCAGCAGTCAGACAGGGAGGACTGAAGCTTTCTTT	CASSQTGRTEAFF
TRBJ1-1	few	TRBV25-1	TRBD1	18	TGTGCCAGCAGTGATTCGACGGACCGGGACAGGGGAAACACTGAAGCTTTCTTT	CASSDSTDRDRGNTEAFF
TRBJ1-5	.	TRBV5-1	.	18	TGCGCCAGCAGCTTGGCCCCGACCGATTACCTTAGCAATCAGCCCCAGCATTTT	CASSLAPTDYLSNQPQHF
TRBJ1-4	few	TRBV29-1	TRBD1	15	TGCAGCGTTGAAACAGGGGGCTTTCTCGGTGAAAAACTGTTTTTT	CSVETGGFLGEKLFF
TRBJ2-7	few	TRBV5-1	.	15	TGCGCCAGCAGCCCTCACGGTGACGGAGTATACGAGCAGTACTTC	CASSPHGDGVYEQYF
TRBJ2-7	.	TRBV11-2	.	12	TGTGCCAGCAGCTTAGATATCCCCGAGCAGTACTTC	CASSLDIPEQYF
TRBJ2-3	.	TRBV7-6	.	15	TGTGCCAGCAGCTCTACAGGGATTGGCACAGATACGCAGTATTTT	CASSSTGIGTDTQYF
TRBJ2-2	few	TRBV7-8	TRBD2	19	TGTGCCAGCAGCTACCTAGCGACTAGCGGGGGGGCCCTCACCGGGGAGCTGTTTTTT	CASSYLATSGGALTGELFF
TRBJ1-5	.	TRBV28	.	16	TGTGCCAGCAGTTTATTTGTGACAGGAAGCAATCAGCCCCAGCATTTT	CASSLFVTGSNQPQHF
TRBJ2-7	many	TRBV25-1	.	14	TGTGCCAGCAGTGATCCTAGCGTTTCCTACGAGCAGTACTTC	CASSDPSVSYEQYF
TRBJ2-5	few	TRBV5-6	.	12	TGTGCCAGCAGCTTTGGAGAAGAGACCCAGTACTTC	CASSFGEETQYF
TRBJ2-3	few	TRBV12-3/TRBV12-4	TRBD2	14	TGTGCCAGCAGTTTCGCGGGAGAAACAGATACGCAGTATTTT	CASSFAGETDTQYF
TRBJ2-7	few	TRBV7-8	.	14	TGTGCCAGCAGCTTAAGTGCAGGTTCCTACGAGCAGTACTTC	CASSLSAGSYEQYF
TRBJ2-1	few	TRBV4-1	TRBD1	16	TGCGCCAGCAGCCAACCCGACAGGGGGCGATACAATGAGCAGTTCTTC	CASSQPDRGRYNEQFF
TRBJ2-7	few	TRBV29-1	TRBD1	13	TGCAGCGTTGGTGGCAGGGGGCCTGGCGAGCAGTACTTC	CSVGGRGPGEQYF
TRBJ2-1	.	TRBV21-1	.	16	TGTGCCAGCAGCAAAGATCGGGACAGAGGATACAATGAGCAGTTCTTC	CASSKDRDRGYNEQFF
TRBJ2-7	.	TRBV5-1	TRBD1	15	TGCGCCAGCAGCTTGGCCGAGGGACAGGACTACGAGCAGTACTTC	CASSLAEGQDYEQYF
TRBJ2-7	.	TRBV7-8	TRBD1	14	TGTGCCAGCAGCCCCCGACAGGGTCCCTACGAGCAGTACTTC	CASSPRQGPYEQYF